The clone carrying this T cell receptor (beta chain) has a handful of counts. Antigen specificity is unknown. The CDR3 covers 14 residues. V was shortened by 0 bases and J by 5 bases, with 10 bases between the two germline ends. The germline gives CDR1 LGHNA, CDR2 YNFKEQ. TCRdb reprocessed the 5' RACE reads with MiXCR, giving one entry per CDR3 protein. Among hundreds of thousands of distinct CDR3 sequences, more than 15% were seen once, and the ten largest hold around 24%. The data stem from a study of T-cell memory formation after mild COVID-19. Study-level findings and limits: Largely, contracting CD4+ clones fell within CM and EM, and contracting CD8+ clones within EMRA. Whereas later expanders leaned CD4+, clones contracting day 15 to 85 showed a balanced CD4/CD8 makeup.

This rearrangement joins TRBV4-2 to TRBJ2-5, with D perhaps TRBD2 (6 bases). This TCR was recovered from a man younger than 35 who had mild COVID-19 (a few samples of this study predate the infection). Cell type and time point are not known. Specimen: PBMCs or a T cell subset sorted from them (not recorded which). The DNA for the CDR3 is TGTGCCAGCAGCCAAGATCCAGGAGGGGAGACCCAGTACTTC. Translated, it gives CASSQDPGGETQYF.